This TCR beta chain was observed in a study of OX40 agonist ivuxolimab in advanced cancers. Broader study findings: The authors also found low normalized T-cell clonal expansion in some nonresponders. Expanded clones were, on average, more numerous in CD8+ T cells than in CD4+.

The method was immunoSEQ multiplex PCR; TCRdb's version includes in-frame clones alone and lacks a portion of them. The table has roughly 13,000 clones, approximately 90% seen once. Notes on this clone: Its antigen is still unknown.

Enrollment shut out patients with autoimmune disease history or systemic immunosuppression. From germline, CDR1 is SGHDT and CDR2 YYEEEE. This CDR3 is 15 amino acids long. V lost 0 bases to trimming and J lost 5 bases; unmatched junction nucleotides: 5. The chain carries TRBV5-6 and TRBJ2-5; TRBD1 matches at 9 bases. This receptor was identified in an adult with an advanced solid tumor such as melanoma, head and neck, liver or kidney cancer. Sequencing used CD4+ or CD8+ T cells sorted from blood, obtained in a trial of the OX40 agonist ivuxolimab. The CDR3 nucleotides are TGTGCCAGCAGCTTGGAACAGGGGGCTGATGAGACCCAGTACTTC. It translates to CASSLEQGADETQYF.